What follows are 27 T cell receptor beta chains derived from one specimen sequenced in a study of T cell repertoires in cytomegalovirus infection. In TCRdb, the reads were re-called with MiXCR into one record per CDR3 protein. The sample has 650,000 to 850,000 distinct CDR3 sequences, 25% to 35% seen once. No antigen has been assigned to these receptors. Sequenced here: cultured CD8+ T cells from PBMCs, sampled from culture after CMV antigen stimulation. The receptor set was obtained from a human donor in good health (CMV status not recorded). Some clones in this sample may be carry-over from other donors' samples.

This clonotype was found a few times. This chain joins TRBV27 and TRBJ2-2; the D is unclear. Germline CDR1 MNHEY, CDR2 SMNVEV (reference sequence). Trimming removed 6 bases at V and 5 bases at J, with 16 bases between. The CDR3 consists of 15 residues. The CDR3 DNA is TGTGCCAGCAGCCCCCTTAGAAGTAAAACCGGGGAGCTGTTTTTT. It codes for CASSPLRSKTGELFF.

The chain couples TRBV19 to TRBJ2-3; the D is unclear. In germline, CDR1 is LNHDA, CDR2 SQIVND (reference sequence). The V and J ends lost 1 base and 6 bases respectively, with 8 bases between them. CDR3 length equals 13 residues. The CDR3 nucleotides are TGTGCCAGTAGTATAGTAGAGGTGGATACGCAGTATTTT. Translation gives CASSIVEVDTQYF.

The gene calls are TRBV9 and TRBJ2-1; TRBD2 matches 7 bases. This CDR3 contains 16 residues. CDR1 is SGDLS, CDR2 YYNGEE, per germline. Trimming at V came to 0 bases and at J to 4 bases, leaving 7 bases not matched to a gene. The CDR3 sequence is CASSVEERGIYNEQFF. The CDR3 nucleotides are TGTGCCAGCAGCGTAGAGGAGCGGGGTATATACAATGAGCAGTTCTTC.

The chain joins TRBV6-2 or TRBV6-3 to TRBJ2-5, with 12 bases lining up with TRBD2. The CDR3 extends over 14 amino acids. Germline V gives CDR1 MNHEY, CDR2 SVGEGT. The V segment lost 6 bases and the J segment 5 bases; nucleotides outside the gene matches: 4. In DNA, the CDR3 is TGTGCCAGCAGAAGACTAGCGGGGGCTGAGACCCAGTACTTC. The encoded protein is CASRRLAGAETQYF.

This clonotype was seen only a few times. The chain combines TRBV27 with TRBJ1-1, with D unresolved. Looked up from germline, CDR1 is MNHEY and CDR2 is SMNVEV (reference sequence). The CDR3 consists of 13 residues. The germline V and J ends were trimmed by 6 bases and 11 bases, with 19 bases remaining between them. The CDR3, as DNA: TGTGCCAGCAGAGATTCCCCCGGGGTTGGGGCTTTCTTT. Residues: CASRDSPGVGAFF.

The V call is TRBV10-3, the J call TRBJ2-1; tentatively, D is TRBD2 (5 bases). The CDR3 covers 16 residues. The ends were cut back, 4 bases at V and 0 bases at J, with 13 bases in the middle. Germline assignment: CDR1 ENHRY and CDR2 SYGVKD. The CDR3 region has the DNA TGTGCCATCAGTGCGGCGGCCGAGGGCTCCTACAATGAGCAGTTCTTC. It codes for CAISAAAEGSYNEQFF.

In this sample, this clonotype turned up a few times. The CDR3 nucleotides are TGTGCCAGCAGCTTAACAGGGCTACCTGAAGCTTTCTTT. Amino acid sequence: CASSLTGLPEAFF. The J gene is TRBJ1-1, the V gene TRBV7-6; a possible D gene is TRBD1 (6 bases). Trimming left V 2 bases short and J 6 bases short, with 10 bases between. Per the germline V gene, CDR1 is SGHVS and CDR2 is FNYEAQ. This CDR3 has 13 amino acids.

This clonotype was counted a few times. The rearrangement links TRBV19 to TRBJ1-4, with a tentative D call TRBD1 (6 bases). Germline CDR1 and CDR2: LNHDA and SQIVND (reference sequence). The CDR3 spans 15 residues. Trimming shortened V by 5 bases and J by 8 bases, and 18 bases separated the two germline ends. CDR3 in amino acids: CASSPGDRSREKLFF. The DNA for the CDR3 is TGTGCCAGTAGTCCTGGCGACAGGAGTAGGGAAAAACTGTTTTTT.

The chain links TRBV7-9 to TRBJ2-5, with 7 positions matching TRBD1. The CDR3 sequence is 17 residues long. The V gene end was trimmed by 4 bases and the J gene end by 2 bases; junction bases not matched to a gene: 13. CDR1 SEHNR and CDR2 FQNEAQ come from the germline V gene (reference sequence). The CDR3 sequence is CASSSASGMGQQETQYF. The CDR3 region has the DNA TGTGCCAGCAGCTCGGCTTCCGGAATGGGACAGCAAGAGACCCAGTACTTC. Full variable domain (outside the CDR3, taken from reference TRBV7-9 and TRBJ2-5): DTGVSQNPRHKITKRGQNVTFRCDPISEHNRLYWYRQTLGQGPEFLTYFQNEAQLEKSRLLSDRFSAERPKGSFSTLEIQRTEQGDSAMYLCASSSASGMGQQETQYFGPGTRLLVL.

The rearrangement links TRBV27 to TRBJ2-7; D is unresolved. The germline V gene encodes CDR1 MNHEY and CDR2 SMNVEV (reference sequence). Trimming cost V 2 bases and J 2 bases, with 13 bases left between them. CDR3 length: 15 residues. In DNA form, the CDR3 reads TGTGCCAGCAGTTTAGTAAGGTCAGGCCCCTACGAGCAGTACTTC. Residues: CASSLVRSGPYEQYF.

The chain combines TRBV6-1 with TRBJ2-3; D possibly corresponds to TRBD2 (7 bases). Per germline, CDR1 MNHNS and CDR2 SASEGT. CDR3 size: 16 residues. V lost 2 bases and J lost 5, with 17 bases in between. The CDR3 region has the DNA TGTGCCAGCAGTGAATCGGGCGGGGGCCGTGGAGATACGCAGTATTTT. This translates into CASSESGGGRGDTQYF.

The rearrangement joins TRBV20-1 to TRBJ2-7, with 10 positions matching TRBD2. V shed 0 bases and J 1 base; nucleotides not matched to a gene: 9. Looked up from germline, CDR1 is DFQATT and CDR2 is SNEGSKA (reference sequence). This CDR3 is 17 amino acids long. The DNA of the CDR3 is TGCAGTGCTAGAGATCGGGCTAGCGGGGGATTTTCCTACGAGCAGTACTTC. Amino acids: CSARDRASGGFSYEQYF.

This clonotype has at least ten counts. This rearrangement joins TRBV7-2 to TRBJ2-3; 7 bases are shared with TRBD1. Germline trimming cut 6 bases from V and 0 bases from J; bases unmatched to any gene: 9. This CDR3 comprises 16 residues. In germline, CDR1 is SGHTA, CDR2 FQGNSA. The CDR3 nucleotides read TGTGCCAGCAGACTTAACAGGGGCCTTAGCACAGATACGCAGTATTTT. It is translated as CASRLNRGLSTDTQYF.

The sample holds a few counts of this clonotype. The V and J genes are TRBV6-1 and TRBJ1-2; no definite D call. CDR1 and CDR2 (germline): MNHNS, SASEGT. V was cut by 10 bases and J by 8 bases, with 20 bases left in between. The CDR3 sequence is 13 residues long. The CDR3 loop is CAIRTAAGGGYTF. The CDR3 nucleotides read TGTGCCATTCGGACGGCAGCCGGTGGAGGCTACACCTTC.

This clonotype was seen a few times. The chain recombines TRBV11-1 with TRBJ1-1; the D gene is possibly TRBD1 (6 bases). This CDR3 has 18 residues. The V end lost 3 bases, the J end lost 0 bases, and 20 bases lay between the germline ends. Germline values: CDR1 SGHAT, CDR2 FQDESV (reference sequence). The DNA for the CDR3 is TGTGCCAGCAGCTTTTTCGGGGGCCGTCGCATAATGAACACTGAAGCTTTCTTT. Translation: CASSFFGGRRIMNTEAFF.

This clonotype was seen many times. This chain joins TRBV7-6 and TRBJ2-7, with D possibly being TRBD1 (6 bases). This CDR3 region has 15 residues. The germline V and J ends were trimmed by 0 bases and 3 bases, with 12 bases remaining between them. The germline V gene has CDR1 SGHVS and CDR2 FNYEAQ. The CDR3 reads CASSLASGQYYEQYF. The CDR3, as DNA: TGTGCCAGCAGCTTAGCGAGCGGACAGTACTACGAGCAGTACTTC.

V is TRBV6-1 and J is TRBJ2-3; 10 bases are shared with TRBD1. With 8 bases clipped from V and 14 bases from J, the junction kept 7 bases outside the gene matches. The CDR3 consists of 11 residues. Germline-derived CDR1 and CDR2 are MNHNS and SASEGT. The chain's CDR3 is CASPDRGRLYF. CDR3 nucleotide sequence: TGTGCCAGCCCTGACAGGGGGCGTCTGTATTTT.

The rearrangement uses TRBV4-1 and TRBJ2-1; 9 positions agree with TRBD1. Per the germline V gene, CDR1 is MGHRA and CDR2 is YSYEKL. J lost 3 bases, V lost 7 bases, and 1 base had no gene match. The CDR3 extends over 13 amino acids. In nucleotides, the CDR3 is TGCGCCAGCATGGACAGGGGCTACAATGAGCAGTTCTTC. Its translation is CASMDRGYNEQFF.

There are a few counts of this clonotype. The genes are TRBV7-8 and TRBJ1-5, with no clear D. The V end lost 5 bases, the J end lost 6 bases, and 11 bases lay between the germline ends. CDR3 length: 13 amino acids. The germline V gene encodes CDR1 SGHVS and CDR2 FQNEAQ. The CDR3 DNA follows: TGTGCCAGCAGCCCGGACTTAGTTCAGCCCCAGCATTTT. Translated: CASSPDLVQPQHF. Supplemented by reference TRBV7-8 and TRBJ1-5, the full variable domain reads GAGVSQSPRYKVAKRGQDVALRCDPISGHVSLFWYQQALGQGPEFLTYFQNEAQLDKSGLPSDRFFAERPEGSVSTLKIQRTQQEDSAVYLCASSPDLVQPQHFGDGTRLSIL.

The CDR3 nucleotides read TGTGCCAGCAGCTCCGACAGGGAATATTCCTACGAGCAGTACGTC. Its protein product is CASSSDREYSYEQYV. This chain joins TRBV7-9 and TRBJ2-7; 7 bases align to TRBD1. This CDR3 region has 15 residues. The V gene's germline CDR1 is SEHNR and CDR2 FQNEAQ (reference sequence). V shed 4 bases and J 1 base; nucleotides not matched to a gene: 7.

This clonotype is a singleton in its sample. V is TRBV7-6 and J is TRBJ1-2; D uncertain. The CDR3 has 14 residues. Germline V gene lookup returns CDR1 SGHVS and CDR2 FNYEAQ. With 5 bases removed from V and 7 bases from J, the gap between germline ends came to 17 bases. CDR3 DNA: TGTGCCAGCAGCCCTCTAGCCAAGAGGGTTGGCTACACCTTC. Translation gives CASSPLAKRVGYTF.

This chain connects TRBV6-4 to TRBJ1-1; D might be TRBD1 (6 bases). Deletions cut 9 bases from V and 3 bases from J, with 11 bases between. Germline values: CDR1 MRHNA, CDR2 SNTAGT. CDR3 length: 12 residues. The CDR3 DNA reads as TGTGCCAGTCAGGGGCCGGACACTGAAGCTTTCTTT. This encodes CASQGPDTEAFF.

This sequence joins TRBV6-2 or TRBV6-3 and TRBJ1-1, with D perhaps TRBD1 (5 bases). The V end was cut by 5 bases, the J end by 3 bases, with 10 bases between. The CDR3 loop spans 13 amino acids. In germline, CDR1 is MNHEY, CDR2 SVGEGT. This CDR3 is CASSDTGYTEAFF. Written as DNA, the CDR3 is TGTGCCAGCAGTGACACAGGATACACTGAAGCTTTCTTT.

The chain combines TRBV2 with TRBJ1-4; 7 bases agree with TRBD1. V was pared by 4 bases and J by 8 bases, with 13 bases of the junction left unmatched. The CDR3 is made up of 16 amino acids. Germline lookup yields CDR1 SNHLY and CDR2 FYNNEI. The CDR3 region has the DNA TGTGCCAGCAGTGCCCGAGGGGGCACCGCGGGGGAAAAACTGTTTTTT. Its translation: CASSARGGTAGEKLFF.

The chain employs TRBV28 and TRBJ2-7, with TRBD1 as a possible D gene (5 bases). This CDR3 is built from 13 residues. Looked up from germline, CDR1 is MDHEN and CDR2 is SYDVKM. Trimming shortened V by 6 bases and J by 5 bases, and 14 bases separated the two germline ends. CDR3 DNA: TGTGCCAGCAGCCCCGCAGGGTGGAACGAGCAGTACGTC. It yields the protein CASSPAGWNEQYV.

This clonotype has a handful of counts. V and J are TRBV7-8 and TRBJ1-2; D possibly corresponds to TRBD1 (5 bases). Germline V gene sequence: CDR1 SGHVS, CDR2 FQNEAQ. The CDR3 is made up of 16 amino acids. V was pared by 4 bases and J by 0 bases, with 15 bases between. Here the CDR3 DNA reads TGTGCCAGCAGCTACGAACAGGAGATTTCTAACTATGGCTACACCTTC. Protein: CASSYEQEISNYGYTF.

The rearrangement uses TRBV27 and TRBJ1-4; D might be TRBD1 (6 bases). Germline CDR1 is MNHEY and CDR2 is SMNVEV (reference sequence). The CDR3 runs 15 residues. V was shortened by 1 base and J by 3 bases, with 9 bases between the two germline ends. The DNA of the CDR3 is TGTGCCAGCAGTTTATATAAGGGGGCTAATGAAAAACTGTTTTTT. Protein product: CASSLYKGANEKLFF.